This T cell receptor (beta chain) was obtained from a study of cytomegalovirus exposure and HLA in healthy donors. Notes on the study in general: Later analysis reportedly placed an Asian-associated ancestry cluster below the approximately 700-donor mean in N-insertions. When analyzed later, a missense DCLRE1C variant was found to be linked to TCR beta V- and J-gene trimming.

This CDR3 is built from 21 residues. This clone showed up just a few times. No antigen is known for it. The primer mix had 60 Vbeta and 13 Jbeta primers. Measured with immunoSEQ multiplex PCR; TCRdb has only the in-frame clones, and not every one. The repertoire holds around 150,000 clones, with 60% to 75% as singletons. This sequence originates from a woman in her forties or fifties in good health and CMV-seropositive. Sequencing used PBMCs. V gene TRBV12-1 combines with J gene TRBJ1-2; the table's D gene call, TRBD1, was not cross checked with the DNA. TRBV12-1 is classified as a pseudogene. The CDR3 DNA is TGTGCCAGCAGCTTTTTGGACAGGCGAACCACTGAATCGACGGCTAACTATGGCTACACCTTC. This translates into CASSFLDRRTTESTANYGYTF.